This TCR beta chain was obtained from a study of shared clonotypes between healthy human individuals. Study-wide findings and caveats: Larger estimated richness was generally seen in naive subsets than in memory subsets. The generation probabilities recorded for non-shared clonotypes fell below those of clonotypes shared by all four donors.

Assay used: immunoSEQ multiplex PCR; TCRdb lists only in-frame clones, some missing. Among over 2,000,000 clones listed, over 85% were seen once. Terminally differentiated effector memory CD45RA+ cells were left out of the naive CD8 fraction, which was CD45RO-negative and positively selected for CCR7. Worth noting for this clone: Its antigen is not known.

The V and J ends lost 1 base and 4 bases respectively, with 7 bases between them. Germline-derived CDR1 and CDR2 are SGHVS and FQNEAQ. The CDR3 spans 13 residues. This TCR came from a man younger than 30 in good health. Some clones in this sample may be carry-over from other donors' samples. V gene TRBV7-8 combines with J gene TRBJ1-2, with D unresolved. The sample taken for sequencing was naive CD8+ T cells from PBMCs. The CDR3 DNA reads as TGTGCCAGCAGCTTAGGTCAGACCTATGGCTACACCTTC. Translation gives CASSLGQTYGYTF.